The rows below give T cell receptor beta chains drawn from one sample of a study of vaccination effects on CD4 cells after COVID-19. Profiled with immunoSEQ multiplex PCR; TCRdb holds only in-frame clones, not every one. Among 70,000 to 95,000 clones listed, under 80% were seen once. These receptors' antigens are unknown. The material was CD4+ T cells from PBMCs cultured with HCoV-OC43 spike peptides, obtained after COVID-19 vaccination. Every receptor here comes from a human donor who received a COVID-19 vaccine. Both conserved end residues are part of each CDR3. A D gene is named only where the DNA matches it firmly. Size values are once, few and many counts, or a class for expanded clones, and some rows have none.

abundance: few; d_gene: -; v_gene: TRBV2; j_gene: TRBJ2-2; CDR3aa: CASRQTGENTGELFF; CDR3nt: TGTGCCAGCAGACAGACGGGAGAGAACACCGGGGAGCTGTTTTTT
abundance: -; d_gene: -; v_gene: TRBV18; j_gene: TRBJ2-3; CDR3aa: CVGARDTDTQYF; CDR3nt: TGTGTCGGGGCCAGGGACACAGATACGCAGTATTTT
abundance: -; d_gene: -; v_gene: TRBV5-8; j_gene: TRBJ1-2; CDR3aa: CASSLDGDKGYTF; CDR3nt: TGTGCCAGCAGCTTGGACGGGGACAAGGGCTACACCTTC
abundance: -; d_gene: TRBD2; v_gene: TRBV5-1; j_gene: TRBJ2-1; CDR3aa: CASSRSGGDSWNEQFF; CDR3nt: TGCGCCAGCAGTCGATCCGGGGGGGACTCGTGGAATGAGCAGTTCTTC
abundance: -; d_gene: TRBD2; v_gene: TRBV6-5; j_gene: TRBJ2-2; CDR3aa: CASRLLAVPGELFF; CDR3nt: TGTGCCAGCAGACTACTAGCGGTTCCCGGGGAGCTGTTTTTT
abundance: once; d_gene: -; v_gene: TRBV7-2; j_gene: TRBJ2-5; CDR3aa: CASSLVLGTQYF; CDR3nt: TGTGCCAGCAGCTTAGTTTTAGGGACCCAGTACTTC
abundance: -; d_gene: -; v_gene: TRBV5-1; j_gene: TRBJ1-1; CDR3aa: CASSLGWDGPGRLPEAFF; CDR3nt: TGCGCCAGCAGCTTGGGTTGGGACGGTCCAGGGCGCCTACCTGAAGCTTTCTTT
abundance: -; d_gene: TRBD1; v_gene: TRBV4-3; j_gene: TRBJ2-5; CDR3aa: CASSQVGQGREETQYF; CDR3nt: TGCGCCAGCAGCCAAGTGGGACAGGGGAGGGAAGAGACCCAGTACTTC
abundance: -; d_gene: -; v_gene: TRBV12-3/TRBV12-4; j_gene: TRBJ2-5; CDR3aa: CASSPAETQYF; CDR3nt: TGTGCCAGCAGTCCGGCTGAGACCCAGTACTTC
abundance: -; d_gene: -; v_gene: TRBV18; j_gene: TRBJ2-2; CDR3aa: CASSPSIPPGELFF; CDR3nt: TGTGCCAGCTCACCAAGCATCCCCCCCGGGGAGCTGTTTTTT